This TCR beta chain was found in a study of cytomegalovirus exposure and HLA in healthy donors. Study results and limitations: Later analysis identified a missense DCLRE1C variant that was linked to TCR beta V- and J-gene trimming. Being productive about 87% or about 30% of the time was typical of most TCR beta V segments in an earlier analysis. Common viral pathogens were later found to be apparently linked to several of the most significant clusters. Investigators reported approximately 170 TCR beta chains as tied to cytomegalovirus.

As concerns this clone: What it recognizes is unknown. This sample also contains other DNA sequences that code for the same CDR3.

With 60 Vbeta and 13 Jbeta primers, the PCR was carried out. Produced via immunoSEQ multiplex PCR; TCRdb's table is partial and in-frame only. The table includes more than 90,000 clones, about three quarters detected once. Trimming removed 0 bases at V and 5 bases at J, with 8 bases between. Looked up from germline, CDR1 is SGDLS and CDR2 is YYNGEE. This CDR3 comprises 13 residues. Sequencing used PBMCs. The source of this sequence is a man aged 40-50 years in good health and CMV-seropositive. V and J are TRBV9 and TRBJ1-1, with D unresolved. CDR3 DNA: TGTGCCAGCAGCGTAGAGGGAGGGACTGAAGCTTTCTTT. Its translation is CASSVEGGTEAFF.